Listed below are T cell receptor beta chains from one sample, sequenced in a study of identical twins. TCRdb re-derived calls from the 5' RACE reads in MiXCR, one entry per CDR3 protein. Of some 630,000 distinct CDR3 sequences listed, less than 9% are singletons. These data are also associated with another study on yellow fever vaccine responses in identical twins.

Material for sequencing was PBMCs. These TCRs come from a woman between 18 and 30 years old in good health. Both conserved end residues are part of each CDR3. The order of the fields is clone size, V gene, J gene, D gene, CDR3 protein, CDR3 DNA. The D gene is left open where the match is weak. Rows give clone size only sometimes, using once, few, many, or a class for an expanded clone.

abundance: many
v_gene: TRBV9
j_gene: TRBJ2-5
d_gene: NA
CDR3aa: CASSVGTEETQYF
CDR3nt: TGTGCCAGCAGCGTAGGGACAGAAGAGACCCAGTACTTC

abundance: few
v_gene: TRBV11-2
j_gene: TRBJ2-1
d_gene: TRBD2
CDR3aa: CASSWNPSGLAGEGGPNEQFF
CDR3nt: TGTGCCAGCAGTTGGAACCCTTCGGGACTAGCGGGGGAGGGGGGTCCCAATGAGCAGTTCTTC

abundance: NA
v_gene: TRBV7-2
j_gene: TRBJ2-7
d_gene: NA
CDR3aa: CASSLEPGSYEQYF
CDR3nt: TGTGCCAGCAGCTTAGAGCCAGGCTCCTACGAGCAGTACTTC

abundance: NA
v_gene: TRBV20-1
j_gene: TRBJ2-5
d_gene: TRBD1
CDR3aa: CSASTGGRWETQYF
CDR3nt: TGCAGTGCTAGTACAGGGGGCCGTTGGGAGACCCAGTACTTC

abundance: NA
v_gene: TRBV5-1
j_gene: TRBJ2-7
d_gene: NA
CDR3aa: CASSFGQRSYEQYF
CDR3nt: TGCGCCAGCAGCTTCGGACAGCGCTCCTACGAGCAGTACTTC

abundance: NA
v_gene: TRBV6-4
j_gene: TRBJ2-5
d_gene: NA
CDR3aa: CASSDSRETQYF
CDR3nt: TGTGCCAGCAGTGACTCGCGTGAGACCCAGTACTTC

abundance: few
v_gene: TRBV5-1
j_gene: TRBJ2-1
d_gene: TRBD2
CDR3aa: CASSFKAGAISYNEQFF
CDR3nt: TGCGCCAGCAGCTTTAAAGCGGGAGCTATCTCCTACAATGAGCAGTTCTTC

abundance: NA
v_gene: TRBV2
j_gene: TRBJ2-1
d_gene: TRBD2
CDR3aa: CASSEGGRALNEQFF
CDR3nt: TGTGCCAGCAGTGAAGGCGGGAGGGCCTTGAATGAGCAGTTCTTC

abundance: few
v_gene: TRBV15
j_gene: TRBJ2-3
d_gene: NA
CDR3aa: CATSRPTEGKGDTQYF
CDR3nt: TGTGCCACCAGCAGACCCACGGAGGGGAAAGGGGATACGCAGTATTTT

abundance: NA
v_gene: TRBV6-2/TRBV6-3
j_gene: TRBJ1-6
d_gene: NA
CDR3aa: CASSSGTIRATSSYNSPLHF
CDR3nt: TGTGCCAGCAGTTCCGGGACTATTCGTGCAACGAGCTCCTATAATTCACCCCTCCACTTT

abundance: NA
v_gene: TRBV7-9
j_gene: TRBJ1-4
d_gene: TRBD1
CDR3aa: CASSYRTGGDEKLFF
CDR3nt: TGTGCCAGCAGCTACAGGACAGGGGGTGATGAAAAACTGTTTTTT

abundance: NA
v_gene: TRBV4-2
j_gene: TRBJ1-4
d_gene: NA
CDR3aa: CASSQVGGTNEKLSF
CDR3nt: TGTGCCAGCAGCCAAGTTGGGGGGACTAATGAAAAACTGTCTTTT

abundance: many
v_gene: TRBV5-1
j_gene: TRBJ1-1
d_gene: NA
CDR3aa: CASSSYRDRDEAFF
CDR3nt: TGCGCCAGCAGCTCGTACAGGGACCGGGATGAAGCTTTCTTT

abundance: many
v_gene: TRBV28
j_gene: TRBJ2-6
d_gene: TRBD1
CDR3aa: CASIIGTGISGANVLTF
CDR3nt: TGTGCCAGCATTATCGGGACAGGGATCTCTGGGGCCAACGTCCTGACTTTC

abundance: many
v_gene: TRBV5-1
j_gene: TRBJ1-1
d_gene: NA
CDR3aa: CASSGSRNTEAFF
CDR3nt: TGCGCCAGCAGCGGTTCCAGGAACACTGAAGCTTTCTTT

abundance: few
v_gene: TRBV7-2
j_gene: TRBJ2-3
d_gene: TRBD2
CDR3aa: CASSSRGLAGGLDTQYF
CDR3nt: TGTGCCAGCAGCTCCAGGGGACTAGCGGGGGGATTAGATACGCAGTATTTT

abundance: few
v_gene: TRBV11-2
j_gene: TRBJ2-1
d_gene: NA
CDR3aa: CASSFFRDYNEQFF
CDR3nt: TGTGCCAGCAGCTTTTTCAGGGACTACAATGAGCAGTTCTTC

abundance: NA
v_gene: TRBV4-1
j_gene: TRBJ2-3
d_gene: NA
CDR3aa: CASSQEGGPADTQYF
CDR3nt: TGCGCCAGCAGCCAAGAAGGGGGGCCTGCAGATACGCAGTATTTT

abundance: few
v_gene: TRBV10-3
j_gene: TRBJ1-1
d_gene: NA
CDR3aa: CAISRDTTNTEAFF
CDR3nt: TGTGCCATCAGTAGAGACACGACGAACACTGAAGCTTTCTTT

abundance: few
v_gene: TRBV6-1
j_gene: TRBJ1-5
d_gene: NA
CDR3aa: CASSNLGLGQPQHF
CDR3nt: TGTGCCAGCAGTAATCTTGGTCTGGGTCAGCCCCAGCATTTT

abundance: few
v_gene: TRBV7-3
j_gene: TRBJ2-4
d_gene: TRBD1
CDR3aa: CASSFSGQGDKNIQYF
CDR3nt: TGTGCCAGCAGCTTTTCCGGACAGGGGGACAAAAACATTCAGTACTTC

abundance: few
v_gene: TRBV5-1
j_gene: TRBJ2-3
d_gene: NA
CDR3aa: CASSYQGYTDTQYF
CDR3nt: TGCGCCAGCAGCTACCAGGGGTACACAGATACGCAGTATTTT

abundance: NA
v_gene: TRBV7-9
j_gene: TRBJ1-4
d_gene: NA
CDR3aa: CASSLDAGEKLFF
CDR3nt: TGTGCCAGCAGCTTAGACGCGGGTGAAAAACTGTTTTTT

abundance: few
v_gene: TRBV6-4
j_gene: TRBJ2-3
d_gene: NA
CDR3aa: CASSDGEATDTQYF
CDR3nt: TGTGCCAGCAGTGACGGGGAGGCCACAGATACGCAGTATTTT

abundance: few
v_gene: TRBV29-1
j_gene: TRBJ1-5
d_gene: NA
CDR3aa: CSVRMSGEPQHF
CDR3nt: TGCAGCGTCCGGATGAGCGGGGAGCCCCAGCATTTT

abundance: many
v_gene: TRBV20-1
j_gene: TRBJ2-1
d_gene: TRBD2
CDR3aa: CSARDLNPSGDRYNEQFF
CDR3nt: TGCAGTGCTAGAGATCTTAATCCTAGCGGGGATCGGTACAATGAGCAGTTCTTC

abundance: many
v_gene: TRBV7-9
j_gene: TRBJ2-3
d_gene: NA
CDR3aa: CASSTDKTDTQYF
CDR3nt: TGTGCCAGCAGCACAGACAAGACAGATACGCAGTATTTT

abundance: few
v_gene: TRBV5-1
j_gene: TRBJ1-1
d_gene: NA
CDR3aa: CASSLGHIENTEAFF
CDR3nt: TGCGCCAGCAGCTTGGGTCATATCGAGAACACTGAAGCTTTCTTT

abundance: NA
v_gene: TRBV20-1
j_gene: TRBJ2-1
d_gene: NA
CDR3aa: CSTYADGNNEQFF
CDR3nt: TGCAGTACTTATGCGGACGGAAACAATGAGCAGTTCTTC

abundance: NA
v_gene: TRBV7-7
j_gene: TRBJ2-2
d_gene: NA
CDR3aa: CASSGTGVSGELFF
CDR3nt: TGTGCCAGCAGCGGGACGGGGGTATCCGGGGAGCTGTTTTTT

abundance: few
v_gene: TRBV28
j_gene: TRBJ1-2
d_gene: NA
CDR3aa: CASSLTQLGGNGYTF
CDR3nt: TGTGCCAGCAGTTTAACACAGTTGGGGGGCAATGGCTACACCTTC

abundance: NA
v_gene: TRBV9
j_gene: TRBJ2-1
d_gene: NA
CDR3aa: CASSVFSAGSSYNEQFF
CDR3nt: TGTGCCAGCAGCGTATTCTCTGCGGGTTCATCCTACAATGAGCAGTTCTTC

abundance: NA
v_gene: TRBV10-3
j_gene: TRBJ2-1
d_gene: NA
CDR3aa: CAISKGTGLYINEQFF
CDR3nt: TGTGCCATCAGTAAAGGAACGGGACTGTACATCAATGAGCAGTTCTTC

abundance: NA
v_gene: TRBV20-1
j_gene: TRBJ2-1
d_gene: TRBD2
CDR3aa: CSAREKTSGGYDEQFF
CDR3nt: TGCAGTGCTAGAGAAAAGACTAGCGGGGGGTATGATGAGCAGTTCTTC

abundance: many
v_gene: TRBV20-1
j_gene: TRBJ2-5
d_gene: TRBD1
CDR3aa: CSAREGQGMETQYF
CDR3nt: TGCAGTGCTAGAGAGGGACAGGGAATGGAGACCCAGTACTTC

abundance: few
v_gene: TRBV15
j_gene: TRBJ2-7
d_gene: NA
CDR3aa: CATSRLRGSEQYF
CDR3nt: TGTGCCACCAGCAGGCTCCGTGGCTCCGAGCAGTACTTC

abundance: few
v_gene: TRBV4-2
j_gene: TRBJ2-3
d_gene: TRBD2
CDR3aa: CASSRTGTSGRIGTDTQYF
CDR3nt: TGTGCCAGCAGCCGAACCGGGACTAGCGGGAGGATTGGGACAGATACGCAGTATTTT

abundance: few
v_gene: TRBV15
j_gene: TRBJ2-1
d_gene: TRBD2
CDR3aa: CATSKMAGGPGEQFF
CDR3nt: TGTGCCACCAGCAAGATGGCGGGGGGGCCGGGTGAGCAGTTCTTC

abundance: NA
v_gene: TRBV5-6
j_gene: TRBJ2-1
d_gene: NA
CDR3aa: CASSPGTLNEQFF
CDR3nt: TGTGCCAGCAGCCCCGGGACCCTCAATGAGCAGTTCTTC

abundance: many
v_gene: TRBV29-1
j_gene: TRBJ1-2
d_gene: TRBD1
CDR3aa: CSVEGGQGKDYGYTF
CDR3nt: TGCAGCGTTGAAGGAGGACAGGGCAAGGACTATGGCTACACCTTC

abundance: NA
v_gene: TRBV21-1
j_gene: TRBJ1-3
d_gene: NA
CDR3aa: CASSKLKAISGNTIYF
CDR3nt: TGTGCCAGCAGCAAGCTTAAGGCGATTTCTGGAAACACCATATATTTT

abundance: many
v_gene: TRBV20-1
j_gene: TRBJ2-2
d_gene: TRBD1
CDR3aa: CSAGQGTGELFF
CDR3nt: TGCAGTGCTGGACAGGGAACCGGGGAGCTGTTTTTT

abundance: NA
v_gene: TRBV12-3/TRBV12-4
j_gene: TRBJ2-6
d_gene: NA
CDR3aa: CASSLPGMGSGANVLTF
CDR3nt: TGTGCCAGCAGCTTACCAGGGATGGGGTCTGGGGCCAACGTCCTGACTTTC

abundance: few
v_gene: TRBV29-1
j_gene: TRBJ2-1
d_gene: NA
CDR3aa: CSVEVPPSYSNEQFF
CDR3nt: TGCAGCGTTGAAGTCCCCCCCAGTTATAGCAATGAGCAGTTCTTC

abundance: few
v_gene: TRBV15
j_gene: TRBJ2-2
d_gene: TRBD2
CDR3aa: CATSRASGGGPSTRELFF
CDR3nt: TGTGCCACCAGCAGAGCCTCCGGGGGGGGTCCCTCCACCCGGGAGCTGTTTTTT

abundance: many
v_gene: TRBV20-1
j_gene: TRBJ2-7
d_gene: NA
CDR3aa: CSAPRGGSGYEQYF
CDR3nt: TGCAGTGCCCCACGTGGAGGGAGTGGGTACGAGCAGTACTTC

abundance: NA
v_gene: TRBV5-5
j_gene: TRBJ2-1
d_gene: TRBD2
CDR3aa: CASSLDPSGISEQFF
CDR3nt: TGTGCCAGCAGCTTGGATCCTAGCGGGATTAGTGAGCAGTTCTTC

abundance: many
v_gene: TRBV20-1
j_gene: TRBJ1-1
d_gene: NA
CDR3aa: CSVGGAFF
CDR3nt: TGCAGTGTAGGGGGAGCTTTCTTT

abundance: few
v_gene: TRBV6-1
j_gene: TRBJ1-1
d_gene: NA
CDR3aa: CASSKGRGGFEAFF
CDR3nt: TGTGCCAGCAGTAAAGGACGGGGGGGATTTGAAGCTTTCTTT

abundance: few
v_gene: TRBV5-1
j_gene: TRBJ2-4
d_gene: TRBD1
CDR3aa: CASSPTGIQNIQYF
CDR3nt: TGCGCCAGCAGCCCGACAGGGATCCAAAACATTCAGTACTTC

abundance: many
v_gene: TRBV20-1
j_gene: TRBJ2-1
d_gene: TRBD2
CDR3aa: CSARGTSGPITYNEQFF
CDR3nt: TGCAGTGCTAGAGGGACTAGCGGACCCATCACCTACAATGAGCAGTTCTTC